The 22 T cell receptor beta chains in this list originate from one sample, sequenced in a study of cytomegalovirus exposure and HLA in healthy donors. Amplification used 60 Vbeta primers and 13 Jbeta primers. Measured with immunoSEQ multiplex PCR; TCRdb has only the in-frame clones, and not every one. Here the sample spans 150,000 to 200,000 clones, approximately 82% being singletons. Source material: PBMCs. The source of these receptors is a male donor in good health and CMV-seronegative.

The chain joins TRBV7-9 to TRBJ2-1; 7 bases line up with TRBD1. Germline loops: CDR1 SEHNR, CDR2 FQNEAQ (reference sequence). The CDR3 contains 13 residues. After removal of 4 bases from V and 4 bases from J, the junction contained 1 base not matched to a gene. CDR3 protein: CASSSGQYNEQFF. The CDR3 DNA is TGTGCCAGCAGCTCGGGACAGTACAATGAGCAGTTCTTC.

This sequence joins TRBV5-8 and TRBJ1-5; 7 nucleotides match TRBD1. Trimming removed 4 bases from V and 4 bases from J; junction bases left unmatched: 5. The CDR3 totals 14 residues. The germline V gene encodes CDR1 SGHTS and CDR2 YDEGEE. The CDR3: CASSPPGGNQPQHF. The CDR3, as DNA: TGTGCCAGCAGCCCACCAGGGGGGAATCAGCCCCAGCATTTT. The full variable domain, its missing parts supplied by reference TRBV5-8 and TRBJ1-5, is EAGVTQSPTHLIKTRGQQATLRCSPISGHTSVYWYQQALGLGLQFLLWYDEGEERNRGNFPPRFSGRQFPNYSSELNVNALELEDSALYLCASSPPGGNQPQHFGDGTRLSIL.

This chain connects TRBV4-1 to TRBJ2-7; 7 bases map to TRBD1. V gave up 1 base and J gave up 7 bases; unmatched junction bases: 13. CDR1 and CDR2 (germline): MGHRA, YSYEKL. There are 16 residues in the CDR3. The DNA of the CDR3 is TGCGCCAGCAGCCAAGCTTGGGACAAGGGGGCGAGGGAGCAGTACTTC. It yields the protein CASSQAWDKGAREQYF.

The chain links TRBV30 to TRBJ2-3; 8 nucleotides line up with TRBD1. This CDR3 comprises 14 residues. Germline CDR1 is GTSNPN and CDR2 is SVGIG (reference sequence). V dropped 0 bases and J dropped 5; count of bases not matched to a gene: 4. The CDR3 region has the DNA TGTGCCTGGAGTGTTTCAGGGGGCCGAGATACGCAGTATTTT. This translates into CAWSVSGGRDTQYF. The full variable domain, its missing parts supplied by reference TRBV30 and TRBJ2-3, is SQTIHQWPATLVQPVGSPLSLECTVEGTSNPNLYWYRQAAGRGLQLLFYSVGIGQISSEVPQNLSASRPQDRQFILSSKKLLLSDSGFYLCAWSVSGGRDTQYFGPGTRLTVL.

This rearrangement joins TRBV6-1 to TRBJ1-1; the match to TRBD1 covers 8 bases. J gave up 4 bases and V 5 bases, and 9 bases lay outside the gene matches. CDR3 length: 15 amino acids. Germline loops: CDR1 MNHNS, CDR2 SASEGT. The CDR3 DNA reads TGTGCCAGCAGTTCCACCGGACAGGGTAGCACTGAAGCTTTCTTT. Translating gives CASSSTGQGSTEAFF.

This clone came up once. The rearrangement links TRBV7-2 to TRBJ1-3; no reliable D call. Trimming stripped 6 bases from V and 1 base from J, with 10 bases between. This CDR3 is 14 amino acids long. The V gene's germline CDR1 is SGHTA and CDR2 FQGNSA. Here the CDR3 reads CASRATASGNTIYF. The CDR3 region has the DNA TGTGCCAGCAGGGCAACAGCATCTGGAAACACCATATATTTT.

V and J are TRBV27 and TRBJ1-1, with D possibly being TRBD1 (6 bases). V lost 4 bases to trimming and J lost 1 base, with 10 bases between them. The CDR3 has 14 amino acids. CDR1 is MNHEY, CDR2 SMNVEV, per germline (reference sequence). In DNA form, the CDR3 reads TGTGCCAGCAGTTACAGGGTAGGGAACACTGAAGCTTTCTTT. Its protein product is CASSYRVGNTEAFF.

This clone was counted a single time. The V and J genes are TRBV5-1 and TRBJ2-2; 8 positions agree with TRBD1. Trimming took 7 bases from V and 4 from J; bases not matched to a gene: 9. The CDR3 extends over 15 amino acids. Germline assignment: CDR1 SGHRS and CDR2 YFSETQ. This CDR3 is CASDTGGQSTGELFF. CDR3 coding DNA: TGCGCCAGCGACACAGGGGGACAGAGCACCGGGGAGCTGTTTTTT.

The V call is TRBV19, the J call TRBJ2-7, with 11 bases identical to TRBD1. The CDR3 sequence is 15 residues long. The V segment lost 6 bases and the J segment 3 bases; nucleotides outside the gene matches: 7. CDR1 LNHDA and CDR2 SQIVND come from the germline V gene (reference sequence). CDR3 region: CASRAPGQGVYEQYF. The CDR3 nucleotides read TGTGCCAGTAGAGCACCGGGACAGGGGGTCTACGAGCAGTACTTC.

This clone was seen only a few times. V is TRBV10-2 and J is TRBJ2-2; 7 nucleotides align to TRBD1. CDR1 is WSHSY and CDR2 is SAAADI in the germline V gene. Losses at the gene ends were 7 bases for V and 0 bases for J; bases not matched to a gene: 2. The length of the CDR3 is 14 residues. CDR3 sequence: CASNDRANTGELFF. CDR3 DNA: TGCGCCAGCAACGACAGGGCGAACACCGGGGAGCTGTTTTTT.

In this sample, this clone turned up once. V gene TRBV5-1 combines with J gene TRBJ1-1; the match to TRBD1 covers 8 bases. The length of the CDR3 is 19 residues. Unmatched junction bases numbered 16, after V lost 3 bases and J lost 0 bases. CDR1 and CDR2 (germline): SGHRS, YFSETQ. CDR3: CASSYTGQARPDMNTEAFF. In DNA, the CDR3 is TGCGCCAGCAGCTATACGGGACAGGCTCGGCCCGATATGAACACTGAAGCTTTCTTT.

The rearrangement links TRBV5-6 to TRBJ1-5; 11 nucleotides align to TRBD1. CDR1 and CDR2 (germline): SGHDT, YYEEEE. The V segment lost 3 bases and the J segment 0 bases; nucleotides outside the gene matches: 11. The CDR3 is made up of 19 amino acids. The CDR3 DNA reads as TGTGCCAGCAGCTCCCCCCGGGGGGACAGGGGGGGTAGCAATCAGCCCCAGCATTTT. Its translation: CASSSPRGDRGGSNQPQHF. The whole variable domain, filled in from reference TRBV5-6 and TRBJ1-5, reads DAGVTQSPTHLIKTRGQQVTLRCSPKSGHDTVSWYQQALGQGPQFIFQYYEEEERQRGNFPDRFSGHQFPNYSSELNVNALLLGDSALYLCASSSPRGDRGGSNQPQHFGDGTRLSIL.

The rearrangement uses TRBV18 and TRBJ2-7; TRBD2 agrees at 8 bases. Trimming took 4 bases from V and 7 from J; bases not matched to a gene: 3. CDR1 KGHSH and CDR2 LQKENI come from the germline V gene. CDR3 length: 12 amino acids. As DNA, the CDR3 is TGTGCCAGCTCACGTGCGGGGGGTGAGCAGTACTTC. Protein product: CASSRAGGEQYF.

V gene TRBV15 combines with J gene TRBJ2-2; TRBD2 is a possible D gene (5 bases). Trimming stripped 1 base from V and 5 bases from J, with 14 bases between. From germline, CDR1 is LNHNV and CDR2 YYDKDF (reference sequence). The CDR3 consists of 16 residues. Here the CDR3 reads CATSRGGLAGTGELFF. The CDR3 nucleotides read TGTGCCACCAGCAGAGGCGGGCTAGCCGGTACCGGGGAGCTGTTTTTT.

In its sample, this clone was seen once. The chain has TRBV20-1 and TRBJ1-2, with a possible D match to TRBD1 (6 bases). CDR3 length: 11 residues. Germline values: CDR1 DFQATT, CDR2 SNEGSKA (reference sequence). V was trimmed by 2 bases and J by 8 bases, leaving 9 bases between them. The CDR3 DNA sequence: TGCAGTGCTAGATCAGGGGCGGGCTACACCTTC. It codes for CSARSGAGYTF.

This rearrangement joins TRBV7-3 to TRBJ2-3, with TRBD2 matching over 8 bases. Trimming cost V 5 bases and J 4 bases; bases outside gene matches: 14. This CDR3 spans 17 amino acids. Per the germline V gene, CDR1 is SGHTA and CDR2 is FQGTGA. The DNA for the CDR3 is TGTGCCAGCAGCCATCCTCGAGCGGGGGCAAAGCCAGATACGCAGTATTTT. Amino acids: CASSHPRAGAKPDTQYF. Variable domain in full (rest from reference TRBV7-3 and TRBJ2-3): GAGVSQTPSNKVTEKGKYVELRCDPISGHTALYWYRQSLGQGPEFLIYFQGTGAADDSGLPNDRFFAVRPEGSVSTLKIQRTERGDSAVYLCASSHPRAGAKPDTQYFGPGTRLTVL.

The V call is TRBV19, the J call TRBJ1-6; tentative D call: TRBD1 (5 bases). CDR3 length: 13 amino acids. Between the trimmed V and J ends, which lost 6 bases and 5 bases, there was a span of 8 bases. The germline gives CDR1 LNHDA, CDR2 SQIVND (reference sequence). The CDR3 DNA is TGTGCCAGTAGACAGACAGATAATTCACCCCTCCACTTT. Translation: CASRQTDNSPLHF. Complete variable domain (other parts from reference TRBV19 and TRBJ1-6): DGGITQSPKYLFRKEGQNVTLSCEQNLNHDAMYWYRQDPGQGLRLIYYSQIVNDFQKGDIAEGYSVSREKKESFPLTVTSAQKNPTAFYLCASRQTDNSPLHFGNGTRLTVT.

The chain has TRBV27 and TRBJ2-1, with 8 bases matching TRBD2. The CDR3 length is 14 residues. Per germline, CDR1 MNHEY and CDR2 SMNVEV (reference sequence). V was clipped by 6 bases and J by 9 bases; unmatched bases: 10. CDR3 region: CASSQGGGPVEQFF. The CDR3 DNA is TGTGCCAGCAGCCAGGGCGGGGGGCCCGTTGAGCAGTTCTTC.

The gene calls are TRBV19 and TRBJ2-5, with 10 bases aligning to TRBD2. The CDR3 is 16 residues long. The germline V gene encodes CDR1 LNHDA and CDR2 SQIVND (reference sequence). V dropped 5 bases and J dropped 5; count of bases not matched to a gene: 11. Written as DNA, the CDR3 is TGTGCCAGTAGTTATAGCGGGGGGACCCTGTGGGAGACCCAGTACTTC. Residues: CASSYSGGTLWETQYF.

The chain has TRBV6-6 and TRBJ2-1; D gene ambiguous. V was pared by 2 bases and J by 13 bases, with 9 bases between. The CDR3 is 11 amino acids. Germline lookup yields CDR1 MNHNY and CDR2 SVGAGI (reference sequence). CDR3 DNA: TGTGCCAGCAGTTACGTGGGCCTTCAGTTCTTC. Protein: CASSYVGLQFF.

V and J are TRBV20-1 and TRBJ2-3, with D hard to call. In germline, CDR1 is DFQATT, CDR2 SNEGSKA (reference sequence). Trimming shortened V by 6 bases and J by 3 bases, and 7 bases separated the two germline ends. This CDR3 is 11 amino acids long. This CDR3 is CSAPGTDTQYF. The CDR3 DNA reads TGCAGTGCCCCCGGTACAGATACGCAGTATTTT.

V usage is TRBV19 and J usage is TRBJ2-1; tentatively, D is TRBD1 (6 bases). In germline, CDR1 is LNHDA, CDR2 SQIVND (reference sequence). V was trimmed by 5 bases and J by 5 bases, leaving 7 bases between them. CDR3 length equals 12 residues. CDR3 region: CASSRTDNEQFF. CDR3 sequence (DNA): TGTGCCAGTAGTCGGACAGACAATGAGCAGTTCTTC.